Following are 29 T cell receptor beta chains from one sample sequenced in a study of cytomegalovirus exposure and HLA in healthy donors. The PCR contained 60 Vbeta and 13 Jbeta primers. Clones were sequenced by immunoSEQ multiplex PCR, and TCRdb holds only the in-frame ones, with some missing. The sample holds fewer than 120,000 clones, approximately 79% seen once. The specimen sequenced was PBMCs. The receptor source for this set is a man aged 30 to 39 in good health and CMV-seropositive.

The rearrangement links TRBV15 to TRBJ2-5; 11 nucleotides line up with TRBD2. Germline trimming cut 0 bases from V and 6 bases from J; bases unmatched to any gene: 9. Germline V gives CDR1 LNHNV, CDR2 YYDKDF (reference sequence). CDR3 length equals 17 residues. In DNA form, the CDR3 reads TGTGCCACCAGCAGAGATATTAGCGGGGGGGCCGGAAAGACCCAGTACTTC. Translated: CATSRDISGGAGKTQYF. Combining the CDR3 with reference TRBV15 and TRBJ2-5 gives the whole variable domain DAMVIQNPRYQVTQFGKPVTLSCSQTLNHNVMYWYQQKSSQAPKLLFHYYDKDFNNEADTPDNFQSRRPNTSFCFLDIRSPGLGDTAMYLCATSRDISGGAGKTQYFGPGTRLLVL.

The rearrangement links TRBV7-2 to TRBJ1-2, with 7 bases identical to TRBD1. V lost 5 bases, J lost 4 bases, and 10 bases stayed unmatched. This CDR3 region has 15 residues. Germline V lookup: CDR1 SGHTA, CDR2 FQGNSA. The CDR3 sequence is CASSLTGITGYGYTF. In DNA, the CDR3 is TGTGCCAGCAGCCTGACAGGGATTACAGGCTATGGCTACACCTTC.

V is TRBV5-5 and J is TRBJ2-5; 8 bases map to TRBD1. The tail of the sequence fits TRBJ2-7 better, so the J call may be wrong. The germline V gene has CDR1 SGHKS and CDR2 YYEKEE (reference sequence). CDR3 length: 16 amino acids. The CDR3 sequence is CASSLGYRGTYYEQYF. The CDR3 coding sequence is TGTGCCAGCAGCTTGGGATACAGGGGGACTTATTACGAGCAGTACTTC.

CDR3 DNA: TGTGCCAGCAGCGTAGAGGGTAGGGGCCGGGGCACAGATACGCAGTATTTT. This codes for CASSVEGRGRGTDTQYF. The chain is built from TRBV9 and TRBJ2-3; D might be TRBD1 (5 bases). There are 17 residues in the CDR3. V gave up 0 bases and J gave up 1 base, with 15 bases separating them. The germline V gene has CDR1 SGDLS and CDR2 YYNGEE.

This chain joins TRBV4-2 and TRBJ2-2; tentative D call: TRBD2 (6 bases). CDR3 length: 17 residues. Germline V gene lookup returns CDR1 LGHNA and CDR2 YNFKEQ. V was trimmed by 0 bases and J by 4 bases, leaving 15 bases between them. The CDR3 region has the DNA TGTGCCAGCAGCCAAGAGGGGAGGCCGGCGATCACCGGGGAGCTGTTTTTT. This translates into CASSQEGRPAITGELFF.

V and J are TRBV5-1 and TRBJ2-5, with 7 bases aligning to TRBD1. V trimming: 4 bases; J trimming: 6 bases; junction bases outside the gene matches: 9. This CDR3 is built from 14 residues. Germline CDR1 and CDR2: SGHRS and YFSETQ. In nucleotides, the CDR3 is TGCGCCAGCAGCCCCTTAGGACAGGCGCAGACCCAGTACTTC. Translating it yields CASSPLGQAQTQYF.

The CDR3 region is CASSGLGTVNTDTQYF. The CDR3 DNA reads TGTGCCAGCAGTGGGTTAGGGACAGTTAACACAGATACGCAGTATTTT. This chain uses TRBV2 with TRBJ2-3, with 7 positions matching TRBD1. The junction had 9 bases not matched to a gene; V was cut back by 4 bases and J by 2 bases. The CDR3 consists of 16 residues. The germline CDR1 and CDR2 sequences are SNHLY and FYNNEI.

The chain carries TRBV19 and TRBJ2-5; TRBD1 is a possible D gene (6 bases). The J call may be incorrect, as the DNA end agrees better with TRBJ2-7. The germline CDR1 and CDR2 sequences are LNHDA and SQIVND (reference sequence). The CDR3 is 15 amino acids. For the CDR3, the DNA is TGTGCCAGTAGTATGAATGGACAGCTCCGCTACGAGCAGTACTTC. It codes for CASSMNGQLRYEQYF.

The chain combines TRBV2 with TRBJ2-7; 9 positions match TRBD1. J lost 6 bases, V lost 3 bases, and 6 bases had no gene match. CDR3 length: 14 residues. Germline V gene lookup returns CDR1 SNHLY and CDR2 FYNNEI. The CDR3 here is CASSDGTGWFEQYF. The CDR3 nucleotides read TGTGCCAGCAGTGACGGGACAGGGTGGTTCGAGCAGTACTTC.

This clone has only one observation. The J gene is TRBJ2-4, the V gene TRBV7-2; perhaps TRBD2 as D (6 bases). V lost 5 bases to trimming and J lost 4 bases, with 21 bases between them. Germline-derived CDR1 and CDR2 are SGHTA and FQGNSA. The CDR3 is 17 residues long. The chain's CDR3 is CASSHGGRAQGKNIQYF. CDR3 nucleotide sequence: TGTGCCAGCAGCCACGGAGGGCGGGCCCAGGGTAAAAACATTCAGTACTTC.

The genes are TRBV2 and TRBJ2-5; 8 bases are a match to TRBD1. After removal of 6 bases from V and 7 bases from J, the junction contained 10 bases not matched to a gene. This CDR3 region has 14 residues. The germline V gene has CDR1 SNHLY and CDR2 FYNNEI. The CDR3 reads CASSSGQGLATQYF. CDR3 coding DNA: TGTGCCAGCAGCTCCGGACAGGGCCTAGCGACCCAGTACTTC.

CDR3 residues: CASSPSGRNYGYTF. The CDR3 region has the DNA TGTGCCAGTAGTCCGTCCGGGAGGAACTATGGCTACACCTTC. This rearrangement joins TRBV19 to TRBJ1-2, with D unresolved. V lost 5 bases, J lost 2 bases, and 12 bases lay in between. CDR3 size: 14 residues. In germline, CDR1 is LNHDA, CDR2 SQIVND (reference sequence).

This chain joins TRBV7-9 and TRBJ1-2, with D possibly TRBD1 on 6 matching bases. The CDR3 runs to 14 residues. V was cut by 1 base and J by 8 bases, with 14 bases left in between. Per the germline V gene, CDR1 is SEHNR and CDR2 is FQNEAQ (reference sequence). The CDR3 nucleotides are TGTGCCAGCAGCTTAGAACAGGGAACGCGCGGCTACACCTTC. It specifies CASSLEQGTRGYTF. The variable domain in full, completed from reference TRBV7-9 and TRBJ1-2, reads DTGVSQNPRHKITKRGQNVTFRCDPISEHNRLYWYRQTLGQGPEFLTYFQNEAQLEKSRLLSDRFSAERPKGSFSTLEIQRTEQGDSAMYLCASSLEQGTRGYTFGSGTRLTVV.

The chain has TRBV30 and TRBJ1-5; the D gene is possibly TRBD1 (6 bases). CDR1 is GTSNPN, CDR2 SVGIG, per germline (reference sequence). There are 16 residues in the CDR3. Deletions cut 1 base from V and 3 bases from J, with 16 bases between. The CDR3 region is CAWSAPGQINNQPQHF. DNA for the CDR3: TGTGCCTGGAGTGCCCCAGGACAGATCAACAATCAGCCCCAGCATTTT.

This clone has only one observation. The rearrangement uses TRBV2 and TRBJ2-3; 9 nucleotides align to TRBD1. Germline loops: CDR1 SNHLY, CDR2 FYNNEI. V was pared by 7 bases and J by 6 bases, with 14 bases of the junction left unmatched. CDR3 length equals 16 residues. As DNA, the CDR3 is TGTGCCAGCACAAACCCCCGGGACAGGGTTTGGGATACGCAGTATTTT. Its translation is CASTNPRDRVWDTQYF.

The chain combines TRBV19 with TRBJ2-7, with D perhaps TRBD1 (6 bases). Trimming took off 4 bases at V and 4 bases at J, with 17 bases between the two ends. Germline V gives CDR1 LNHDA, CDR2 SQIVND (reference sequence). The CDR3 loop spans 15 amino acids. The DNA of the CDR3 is TGTGCCAGTAGTACTTACCGGGACATCTCGTACGAGCAGTACTTC. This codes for CASSTYRDISYEQYF.

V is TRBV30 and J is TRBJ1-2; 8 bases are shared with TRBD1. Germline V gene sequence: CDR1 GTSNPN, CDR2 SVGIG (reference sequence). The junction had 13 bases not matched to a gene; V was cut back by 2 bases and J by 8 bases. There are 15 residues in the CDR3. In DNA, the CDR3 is TGTGCCTGGAGTCAAGACTCGACAGGGGAGGGAGGCTACACCTTC. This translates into CAWSQDSTGEGGYTF.

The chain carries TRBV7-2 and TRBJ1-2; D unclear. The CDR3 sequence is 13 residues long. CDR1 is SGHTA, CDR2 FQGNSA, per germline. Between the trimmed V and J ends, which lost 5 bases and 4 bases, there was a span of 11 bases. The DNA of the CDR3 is TGTGCCAGCAGCCAGGATGGGTTCTATGGCTACACCTTC. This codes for CASSQDGFYGYTF.

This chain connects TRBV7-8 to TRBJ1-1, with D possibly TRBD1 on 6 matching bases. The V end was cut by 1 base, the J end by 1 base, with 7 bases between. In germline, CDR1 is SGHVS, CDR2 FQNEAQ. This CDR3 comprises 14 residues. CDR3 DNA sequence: TGTGCCAGCAGCTTAGGACAGGAGAACACTGAAGCTTTCTTT. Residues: CASSLGQENTEAFF.

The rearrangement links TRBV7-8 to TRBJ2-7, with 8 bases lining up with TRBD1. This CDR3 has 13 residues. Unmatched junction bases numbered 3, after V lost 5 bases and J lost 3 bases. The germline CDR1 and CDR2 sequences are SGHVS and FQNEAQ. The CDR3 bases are TGTGCCAGCAGCAATGGACAGGGCTACGAGCAGTACTTC. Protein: CASSNGQGYEQYF.

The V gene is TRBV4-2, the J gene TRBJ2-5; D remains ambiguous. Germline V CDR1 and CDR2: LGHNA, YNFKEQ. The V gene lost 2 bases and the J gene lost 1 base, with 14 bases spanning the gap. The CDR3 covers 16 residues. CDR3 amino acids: CASSQSDFTSQETQYF. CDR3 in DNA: TGTGCCAGCAGCCAAAGTGACTTTACTTCCCAAGAGACCCAGTACTTC.

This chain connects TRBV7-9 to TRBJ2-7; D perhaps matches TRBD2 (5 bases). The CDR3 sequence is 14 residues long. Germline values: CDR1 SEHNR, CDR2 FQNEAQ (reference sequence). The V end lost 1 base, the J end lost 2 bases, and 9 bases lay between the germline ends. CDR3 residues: CASSLDRDTYEQYF. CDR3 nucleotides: TGTGCCAGCAGCTTAGATCGGGATACCTACGAGCAGTACTTC. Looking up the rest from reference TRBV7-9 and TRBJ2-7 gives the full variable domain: DTGVSQNPRHKITKRGQNVTFRCDPISEHNRLYWYRQTLGQGPEFLTYFQNEAQLEKSRLLSDRFSAERPKGSFSTLEIQRTEQGDSAMYLCASSLDRDTYEQYFGPGTRLTVT.

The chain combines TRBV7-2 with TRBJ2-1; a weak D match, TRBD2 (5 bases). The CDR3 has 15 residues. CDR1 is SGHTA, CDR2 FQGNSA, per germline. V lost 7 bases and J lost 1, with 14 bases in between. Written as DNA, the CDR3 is TGTGCCAGCAACGGAGGCCCCGATTCCTACAATGAGCAGTTCTTC. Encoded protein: CASNGGPDSYNEQFF.

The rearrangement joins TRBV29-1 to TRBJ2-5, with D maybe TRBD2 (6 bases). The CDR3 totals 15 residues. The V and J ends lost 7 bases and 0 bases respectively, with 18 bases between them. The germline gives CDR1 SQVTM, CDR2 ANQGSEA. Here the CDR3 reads CSGRHRPGDQETQYF. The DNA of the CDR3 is TGCAGCGGTCGTCACCGGCCGGGAGACCAAGAGACCCAGTACTTC.

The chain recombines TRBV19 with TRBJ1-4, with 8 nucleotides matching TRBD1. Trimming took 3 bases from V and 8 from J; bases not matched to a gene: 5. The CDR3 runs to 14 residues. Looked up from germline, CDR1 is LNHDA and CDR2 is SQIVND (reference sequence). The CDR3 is CASSIGQGGEKLFF. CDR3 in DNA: TGTGCCAGTAGTATCGGACAGGGTGGGGAAAAACTGTTTTTT.

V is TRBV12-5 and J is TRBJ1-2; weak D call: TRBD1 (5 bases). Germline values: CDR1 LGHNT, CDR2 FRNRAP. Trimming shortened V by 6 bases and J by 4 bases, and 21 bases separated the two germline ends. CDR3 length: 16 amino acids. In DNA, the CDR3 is TGTGCTAGTGGCTACGGATGGGGCAGCGATTTCTATGGCTACACCTTC. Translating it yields CASGYGWGSDFYGYTF.

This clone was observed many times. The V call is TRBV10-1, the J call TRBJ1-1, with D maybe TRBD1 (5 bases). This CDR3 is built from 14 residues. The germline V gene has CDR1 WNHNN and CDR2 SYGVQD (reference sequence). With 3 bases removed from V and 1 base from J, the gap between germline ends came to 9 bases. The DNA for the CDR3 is TGCGCCAGCAGTGAAAGGGGATCGAACACTGAAGCTTTCTTT. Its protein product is CASSERGSNTEAFF.

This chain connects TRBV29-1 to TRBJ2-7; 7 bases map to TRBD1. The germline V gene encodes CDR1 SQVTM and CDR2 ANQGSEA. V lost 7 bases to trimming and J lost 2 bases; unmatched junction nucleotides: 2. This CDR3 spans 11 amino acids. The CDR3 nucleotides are TGCAGCGCGACAGGGACCTACGAGCAGTACTTC. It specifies CSATGTYEQYF.

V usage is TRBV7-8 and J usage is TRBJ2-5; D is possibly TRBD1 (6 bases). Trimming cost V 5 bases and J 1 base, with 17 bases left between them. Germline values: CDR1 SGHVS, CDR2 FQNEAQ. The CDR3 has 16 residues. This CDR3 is CASSDPGTPVQETQYF. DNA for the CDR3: TGTGCCAGCAGCGATCCCGGGACACCGGTCCAAGAGACCCAGTACTTC. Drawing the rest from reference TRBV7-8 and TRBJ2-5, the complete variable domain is GAGVSQSPRYKVAKRGQDVALRCDPISGHVSLFWYQQALGQGPEFLTYFQNEAQLDKSGLPSDRFFAERPEGSVSTLKIQRTQQEDSAVYLCASSDPGTPVQETQYFGPGTRLLVL.